The next 25 T cell receptor beta chains were all read from a single sample in a study of T cell responses to AZD1222 COVID-19 vaccine. Repertoires were generated with immunoSEQ multiplex PCR, while TCRdb's copy carries only in-frame clones and drops some. The table records about 120,000 clones, more than 75% of them present only once. The source material was peripheral blood, sampled on day 0 of AZD1222 vaccination. All receptors come from an adult in good health.

The gene calls are TRBV5-1 and TRBJ1-1; D is unresolved. The ends were cut back, 0 bases at V and 4 bases at J, with 10 bases in the middle. Germline V lookup: CDR1 SGHRS, CDR2 YFSETQ. The CDR3 is made up of 14 amino acids. The CDR3 DNA sequence: TGCGCCAGCAGCTTGGCTACGGCGGGCACTGAAGCTTTCTTT. Amino acids: CASSLATAGTEAFF.

Only a few counts were recorded for this clone. This rearrangement joins TRBV6-5 to TRBJ1-2, with TRBD1 matching 7 bases. This CDR3 contains 13 residues. Germline values: CDR1 MNHEY, CDR2 SVGAGI. V dropped 2 bases and J dropped 8; count of bases not matched to a gene: 5. CDR3 DNA: TGTGCCAGCAGTTACGACAGGGCTAGAGGCTACACCTTC. Its protein product is CASSYDRARGYTF.

The chain recombines TRBV19 with TRBJ1-2; 8 bases are shared with TRBD1. The CDR3 is 16 residues long. Germline V gene lookup returns CDR1 LNHDA and CDR2 SQIVND (reference sequence). Germline trimming cut 4 bases from V and 0 bases from J; bases unmatched to any gene: 7. CDR3 protein: CASSTLNRGSNYGYTF. The CDR3 DNA reads as TGTGCCAGTAGTACTCTTAACAGGGGGTCTAACTATGGCTACACCTTC.

This clone was seen a few times. V usage is TRBV20-1 and J usage is TRBJ2-7; D is undetermined. The germline CDR1 and CDR2 sequences are DFQATT and SNEGSKA (reference sequence). With 4 bases removed from V and 5 bases from J, the gap between germline ends came to 9 bases. The CDR3 contains 11 residues. CDR3 protein: CSAMRTDEQYF. For the CDR3, the DNA is TGCAGTGCTATGCGGACCGACGAGCAGTACTTC.

The genes are TRBV7-2 and TRBJ1-5, with D maybe TRBD1 (5 bases). The V gene's germline CDR1 is SGHTA and CDR2 FQGNSA. V dropped 5 bases and J dropped 5 bases, with 22 bases sitting between them. The CDR3 spans 17 residues. CDR3 bases: TGTGCCAGCAGCCCCTACGGTGGGGCAGCTACGGATCAGCCCCAGCATTTT. This gives the protein CASSPYGGAATDQPQHF.

The genes are TRBV20-1 and TRBJ1-1; D possibly corresponds to TRBD1 (6 bases). Trimming pared 3 bases from V and 3 bases from J, leaving 14 bases between. The germline CDR1 and CDR2 sequences are DFQATT and SNEGSKA (reference sequence). The CDR3 is 14 amino acids. The CDR3 DNA follows: TGCAGTGCTAGTCCAGGGGAGCCCTACACTGAAGCTTTCTTT. This translates into CSASPGEPYTEAFF.

This clone has just one count. The V call is TRBV6-5, the J call TRBJ2-2; weak D call: TRBD1 (5 bases). The CDR3 contains 14 residues. Germline V gene data show CDR1 as MNHEY and CDR2 as SVGAGI. The V gene lost 5 bases and the J gene lost 1 base, with 8 bases spanning the gap. CDR3 coding DNA: TGTGCCAGCAGTCGAACAGGGAACACCGGGGAGCTGTTTTTT. Its protein product is CASSRTGNTGELFF.

The rearrangement uses TRBV18 and TRBJ1-1; D is undetermined. V gave up 2 bases and J gave up 2 bases, with 9 bases separating them. Looked up from germline, CDR1 is KGHSH and CDR2 is LQKENI. This CDR3 comprises 14 residues. The CDR3 spells CASSPDAINTEAFF. In nucleotides, the CDR3 is TGTGCCAGCTCACCAGACGCTATTAACACTGAAGCTTTCTTT.

This sequence joins TRBV2 and TRBJ2-7; TRBD1 agrees at 8 bases. CDR3 length: 14 amino acids. Germline V gene data show CDR1 as SNHLY and CDR2 as FYNNEI. V was clipped by 8 bases and J by 5 bases; unmatched bases: 11. This chain's CDR3 is CASDFQGAGDEQYF. The CDR3 nucleotides are TGTGCCAGCGATTTCCAGGGGGCAGGTGACGAGCAGTACTTC.

This sequence joins TRBV11-2 and TRBJ1-2, with TRBD1 as a possible D gene (5 bases). Between the trimmed V and J ends, which lost 4 bases and 7 bases, there was a span of 13 bases. The CDR3 spans 13 residues. From germline, CDR1 is SGHAT and CDR2 FQNNGV. The CDR3 DNA is TGTGCCAGCAGCTCCTCGGTCAGGGTTGGCTACACCTTC. Translation: CASSSSVRVGYTF.

This clone came up once. The chain links TRBV12-3 or TRBV12-4 to TRBJ1-1; tentatively, D is TRBD1 (5 bases). Trimming removed 0 bases from V and 4 bases from J, with 6 bases in between. The CDR3 sequence is 13 residues long. In DNA form, the CDR3 reads TGTGCCAGCAGTTTAGCCGGGGGCACTGAAGCTTTCTTT. Its protein is CASSLAGGTEAFF.

The chain joins TRBV9 to TRBJ2-5; D could derive from TRBD1 or TRBD2 (5 bases each). With 0 bases removed from V and 7 bases from J, the gap between germline ends came to 10 bases. This CDR3 is built from 13 residues. Germline V CDR1 and CDR2: SGDLS, YYNGEE. In DNA, the CDR3 is TGTGCCAGCAGCGTAGGGGACCCGGGGACCCAGTACTTC. Amino acid sequence: CASSVGDPGTQYF. The full variable domain, rest sourced from reference TRBV9 and TRBJ2-5, is DSGVTQTPKHLITATGQRVTLRCSPRSGDLSVYWYQQSLDQGLQFLIQYYNGEERAKGNILERFSAQQFPDLHSELNLSSLELGDSALYFCASSVGDPGTQYFGPGTRLLVL.

The rearrangement uses TRBV27 and TRBJ1-2; D possibly corresponds to TRBD1 (6 bases). Between the trimmed V and J ends, which lost 0 bases and 9 bases, there was a span of 11 bases. The CDR3 runs to 13 residues. Germline V gene lookup returns CDR1 MNHEY and CDR2 SMNVEV (reference sequence). CDR3 DNA sequence: TGTGCCAGCAGTTTATCACAGGGTTCCCGCTACACCTTC. This encodes CASSLSQGSRYTF.

The rearrangement joins TRBV6-5 to TRBJ1-2; D uncertain. This CDR3 is built from 13 residues. CDR1 and CDR2 from the germline V gene are MNHEY and SVGAGI. V lost 10 bases and J lost 6, with 18 bases in between. The CDR3 DNA is TGTGCCATTGCGTTCCAGATCATAGATGGCTACACCTTC. The encoded protein is CAIAFQIIDGYTF.

This chain links TRBV7-9 with TRBJ1-3; 8 bases are a match to TRBD1. Germline loops: CDR1 SEHNR, CDR2 FQNEAQ (reference sequence). Germline trimming cut 5 bases from V and 7 bases from J; bases unmatched to any gene: 7. The CDR3 is 14 amino acids. The CDR3 region is CASSEGQARNTIYF. In DNA form, the CDR3 reads TGTGCCAGCAGCGAGGGACAGGCGAGGAACACCATATATTTT.

This rearrangement joins TRBV9 to TRBJ1-1; 9 bases align to TRBD1. Germline V gives CDR1 SGDLS, CDR2 YYNGEE. CDR3 size: 14 residues. J lost 6 bases, V lost 3 bases, and 6 bases had no gene match. The CDR3 nucleotides read TGTGCCAGCAGCGGGACAGGGGACGGCGCTGAAGCTTTCTTT. Translated: CASSGTGDGAEAFF.

This clone was picked up one time. The chain couples TRBV6-4 to TRBJ1-2; weak D call: TRBD1 (5 bases). Germline V gene sequence: CDR1 MRHNA, CDR2 SNTAGT. This CDR3 has 13 residues. With 3 bases removed from V and 7 bases from J, the gap between germline ends came to 12 bases. The CDR3 protein is CASSERGVGGYTF. In DNA form, the CDR3 reads TGTGCCAGCAGTGAGAGGGGAGTTGGTGGCTACACCTTC.

The chain links TRBV7-9 to TRBJ1-1; the D gene is possibly TRBD1 (5 bases). Deletions cut 5 bases from V and 4 bases from J, with 23 bases between. This CDR3 has 17 residues. Germline CDR1 SEHNR, CDR2 FQNEAQ (reference sequence). The CDR3 coding sequence is TGTGCCAGCAGCAAAAGACAGTTTTCGGTATATCCCACTGAAGCTTTCTTT. This sequence encodes CASSKRQFSVYPTEAFF.

J is TRBJ1-6 and V is TRBV25-1; unclear D gene. Germline lookup yields CDR1 MGHDK and CDR2 SYGVNS. The CDR3 loop spans 13 amino acids. Trimming pared 9 bases from V and 10 bases from J, leaving 16 bases between. The CDR3 loop is CASKRVMGSPLHF. The DNA of the CDR3 is TGTGCCAGTAAGCGGGTTATGGGATCACCCCTCCACTTT.

This chain connects TRBV6-2 or TRBV6-3 to TRBJ2-1, with 9 bases aligning to TRBD2. The V segment lost 0 bases and the J segment 3 bases; nucleotides outside the gene matches: 12. In germline, CDR1 is MNHEY, CDR2 SVGEGT. There are 19 residues in the CDR3. The CDR3 DNA sequence: TGTGCCAGCAGTTACTCGATGCGGGAGGGGACACCAAGCTACAATGAGCAGTTCTTC. The encoded protein is CASSYSMREGTPSYNEQFF.

The chain carries TRBV14 and TRBJ1-1; TRBD1 might be the D (6 bases). The CDR3 consists of 14 residues. In germline, CDR1 is SGHDN, CDR2 FVKESK. V was shortened by 5 bases and J by 6 bases, with 16 bases between the two germline ends. CDR3 sequence: CASSFSPDRSEAFF. DNA for the CDR3: TGTGCCAGCAGCTTTAGCCCCGACAGGTCTGAAGCTTTCTTT.

This chain links TRBV4-2 with TRBJ1-3; no firm D call. This CDR3 is 18 amino acids long. V was shortened by 3 bases and J by 0 bases, with 18 bases between the two germline ends. From germline, CDR1 is LGHNA and CDR2 YNFKEQ. The CDR3 bases are TGTGCCAGCAGCCAGAGCTCGGTTAGCAGAGTCTCTGGAAACACCATATATTTT. Protein: CASSQSSVSRVSGNTIYF.

This clone was seen a few times. This sequence joins TRBV5-6 and TRBJ1-1; D perhaps matches TRBD1 (6 bases). Trimming shortened V by 4 bases and J by 7 bases, and 14 bases separated the two germline ends. The germline CDR1 and CDR2 sequences are SGHDT and YYEEEE. The CDR3 has 13 amino acids. DNA for the CDR3: TGTGCCAGCAGCACAACAGGGACCTATGAAGCTTTCTTT. Translation gives CASSTTGTYEAFF. Supplemented by reference TRBV5-6 and TRBJ1-1, the full variable domain reads DAGVTQSPTHLIKTRGQQVTLRCSPKSGHDTVSWYQQALGQGPQFIFQYYEEEERQRGNFPDRFSGHQFPNYSSELNVNALLLGDSALYLCASSTTGTYEAFFGQGTRLTVV.

The rearrangement joins TRBV5-1 to TRBJ2-5, with D possibly matching TRBD2 (6 bases). V dropped 4 bases and J dropped 5 bases, with 18 bases sitting between them. This CDR3 contains 15 residues. Germline lookup yields CDR1 SGHRS and CDR2 YFSETQ. The CDR3 sequence is CASSPWGGGSETQYF. CDR3 nucleotide sequence: TGCGCCAGCAGCCCTTGGGGAGGTGGGTCGGAGACCCAGTACTTC.

This chain joins TRBV10-3 and TRBJ2-1; 7 positions agree with TRBD2. The CDR3 totals 13 residues. Germline loops: CDR1 ENHRY, CDR2 SYGVKD. V was clipped by 4 bases and J by 12 bases; unmatched bases: 9. The CDR3 sequence is CAISGGLGDPQFF. DNA of the CDR3: TGTGCCATCAGTGGAGGACTAGGGGATCCGCAGTTCTTC.